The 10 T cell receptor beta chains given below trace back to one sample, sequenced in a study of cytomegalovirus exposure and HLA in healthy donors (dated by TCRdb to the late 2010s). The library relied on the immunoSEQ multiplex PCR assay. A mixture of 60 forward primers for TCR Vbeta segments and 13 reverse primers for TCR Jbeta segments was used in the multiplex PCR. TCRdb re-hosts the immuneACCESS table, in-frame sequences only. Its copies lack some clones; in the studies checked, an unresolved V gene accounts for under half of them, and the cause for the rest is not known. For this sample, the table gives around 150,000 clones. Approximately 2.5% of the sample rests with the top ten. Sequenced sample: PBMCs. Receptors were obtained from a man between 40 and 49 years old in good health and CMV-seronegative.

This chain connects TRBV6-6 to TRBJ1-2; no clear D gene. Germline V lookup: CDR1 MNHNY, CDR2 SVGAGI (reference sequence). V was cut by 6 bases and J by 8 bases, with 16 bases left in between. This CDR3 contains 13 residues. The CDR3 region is CASSRVIREGYTF. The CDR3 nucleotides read TGTGCCAGCAGCAGAGTCATCCGGGAGGGCTACACCTTC.

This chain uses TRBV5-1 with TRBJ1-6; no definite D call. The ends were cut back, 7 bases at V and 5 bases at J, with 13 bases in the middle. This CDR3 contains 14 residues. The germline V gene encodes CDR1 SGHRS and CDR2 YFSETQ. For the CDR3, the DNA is TGCGCCAGCCGCCCGGGTCTTAATAATTCACCCCTCCACTTT. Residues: CASRPGLNNSPLHF.

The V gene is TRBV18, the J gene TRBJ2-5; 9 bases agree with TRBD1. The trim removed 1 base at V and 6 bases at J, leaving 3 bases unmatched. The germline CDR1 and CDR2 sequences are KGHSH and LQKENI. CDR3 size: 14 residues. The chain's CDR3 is CASSPQGQGKTQYF. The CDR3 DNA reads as TGTGCCAGCTCACCACAGGGACAGGGAAAGACCCAGTACTTC.

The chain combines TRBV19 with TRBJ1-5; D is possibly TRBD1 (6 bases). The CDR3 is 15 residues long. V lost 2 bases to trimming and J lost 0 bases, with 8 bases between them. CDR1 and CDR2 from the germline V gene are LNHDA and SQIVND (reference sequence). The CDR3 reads CASSIRDNSNQPQHF. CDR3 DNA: TGTGCCAGTAGTATACGGGACAATAGCAATCAGCCCCAGCATTTT.

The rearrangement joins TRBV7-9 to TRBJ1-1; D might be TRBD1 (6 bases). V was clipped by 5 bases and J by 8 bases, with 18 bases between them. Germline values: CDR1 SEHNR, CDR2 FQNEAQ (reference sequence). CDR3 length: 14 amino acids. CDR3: CASSRADRPQEAFF. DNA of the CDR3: TGTGCCAGCAGCAGGGCTGACAGGCCCCAGGAAGCTTTCTTT.

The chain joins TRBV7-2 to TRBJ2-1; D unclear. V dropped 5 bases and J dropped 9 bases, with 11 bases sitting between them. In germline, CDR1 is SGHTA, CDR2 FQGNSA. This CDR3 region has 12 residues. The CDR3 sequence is CASSLLGGEQFF. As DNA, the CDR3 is TGTGCCAGCAGCCTTTTAGGCGGTGAGCAGTTCTTC.

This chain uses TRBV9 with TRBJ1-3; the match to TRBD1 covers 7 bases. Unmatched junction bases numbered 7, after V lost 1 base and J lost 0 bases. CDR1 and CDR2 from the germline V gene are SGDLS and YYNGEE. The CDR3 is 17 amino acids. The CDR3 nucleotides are TGTGCCAGCAGCGTATCGCTCGACAGGGCCTCTGGAAACACCATATATTTT. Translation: CASSVSLDRASGNTIYF. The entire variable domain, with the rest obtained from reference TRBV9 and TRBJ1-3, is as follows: DSGVTQTPKHLITATGQRVTLRCSPRSGDLSVYWYQQSLDQGLQFLIQYYNGEERAKGNILERFSAQQFPDLHSELNLSSLELGDSALYFCASSVSLDRASGNTIYFGEGSWLTVV.

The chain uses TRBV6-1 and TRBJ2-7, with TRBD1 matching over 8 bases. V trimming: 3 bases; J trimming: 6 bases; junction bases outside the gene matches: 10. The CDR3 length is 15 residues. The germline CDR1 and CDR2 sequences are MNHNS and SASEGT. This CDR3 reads CASSEIDRGVREQYF. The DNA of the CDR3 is TGTGCCAGCAGTGAGATTGACAGGGGTGTTCGCGAGCAGTACTTC.

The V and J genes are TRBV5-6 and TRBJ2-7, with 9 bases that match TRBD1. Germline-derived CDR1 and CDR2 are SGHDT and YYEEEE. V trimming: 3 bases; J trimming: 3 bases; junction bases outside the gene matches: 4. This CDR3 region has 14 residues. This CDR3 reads CASSWDRVFYEQYF. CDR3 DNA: TGTGCCAGCAGCTGGGACAGGGTCTTCTACGAGCAGTACTTC.

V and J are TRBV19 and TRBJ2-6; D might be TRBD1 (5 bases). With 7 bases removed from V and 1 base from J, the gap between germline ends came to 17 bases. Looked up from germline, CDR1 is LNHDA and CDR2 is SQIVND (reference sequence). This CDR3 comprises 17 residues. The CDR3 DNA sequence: TGTGCCAGTAAAGGGCGCAGGGCTCAGTCTGGGGCCAACGTCCTGACTTTC. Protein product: CASKGRRAQSGANVLTF.